This is a list of T cell receptor beta chains from one sample in a study of T cell responses to AZD1222 COVID-19 vaccine. The protocol was immunoSEQ multiplex PCR, while the TCRdb copy is restricted to in-frame clones and leaves out a portion. The sample holds under 85,000 clones, over 75% seen once. This specimen consisted of peripheral blood, obtained 28 days after the second AZD1222 dose. The receptors were sampled from an adult who received the AZD1222 COVID-19 vaccine. CDR3s include the opening cysteine and the closing phenylalanine or tryptophan. D genes are given only for firm matches. Clone size, where shown, is once, few, many, or a class for clones that have expanded.

CDR3,DNA,J,V,size,D
CSVEGPGGYTF,TGCAGCGTTGAGGGTCCGGGGGGCTACACCTTC,TRBJ1-2,TRBV29-1,-,-
CASTTGTANYGYTF,TGTGCCAGCACCACCGGGACGGCAAACTATGGCTACACCTTC,TRBJ1-2,TRBV6-5,-,-
CASSEGVRDNEQFF,TGTGCCAGCAGCGAGGGCGTGCGGGACAATGAGCAGTTCTTC,TRBJ2-1,TRBV11-2,-,-
CASSEPLIDTQYF,TGTGCCAGCAGTGAACCCCTTATCGATACGCAGTATTTT,TRBJ2-3,TRBV6-1,-,-
CAWSVPSGGADEQFF,TGTGCCTGGAGTGTACCTAGCGGGGGGGCCGATGAGCAGTTCTTC,TRBJ2-1,TRBV30,few,TRBD2
CASSRDPGTDTQYF,TGTGCCAGCAGCCGGGACCCCGGCACAGATACGCAGTATTTT,TRBJ2-3,TRBV7-7,-,-
CASSPTRATGNTIYF,TGTGCCAGCAGCCCCACAAGGGCTACTGGAAACACCATATATTTT,TRBJ1-3,TRBV11-2,once,-
CASSYWTGANTEAFF,TGTGCCAGCAGTTACTGGACAGGGGCCAACACTGAAGCTTTCTTT,TRBJ1-1,TRBV6-5,-,TRBD1
CASIVEGDTEAFF,TGTGCCAGCATCGTTGAGGGGGACACTGAAGCTTTCTTT,TRBJ1-1,TRBV2,-,-
CAWKGTGYEQYF,TGTGCCTGGAAAGGGACAGGGTACGAGCAGTACTTC,TRBJ2-7,TRBV30,-,TRBD1
CAISESQNTGVGAKNIQYF,TGTGCCATCAGTGAAAGCCAAAATACAGGGGTCGGGGCCAAAAACATTCAGTACTTC,TRBJ2-4,TRBV10-3,few,TRBD1
CAIRAGTGNTEAFF,TGTGCCATCAGAGCCGGGACAGGAAACACTGAAGCTTTCTTT,TRBJ1-1,TRBV10-3,-,TRBD1
CASSSRQEAFF,TGTGCCAGCAGTTCCCGACAAGAAGCTTTCTTT,TRBJ1-1,TRBV6-5,-,-
CASSVEADTQYF,TGTGCCAGCAGCGTAGAAGCAGATACGCAGTATTTT,TRBJ2-3,TRBV9,-,-
CAWSGRDTQYF,TGTGCCTGGAGTGGGAGAGATACGCAGTATTTT,TRBJ2-3,TRBV30,-,-
CASSPRTGLGETQYF,TGTGCCAGCAGCCCCCGGACAGGGTTGGGTGAGACCCAGTACTTC,TRBJ2-5,TRBV27,-,TRBD1
CASRGTGKETGELFF,TGTGCCAGCCGGGGGACAGGGAAGGAGACCGGGGAGCTGTTTTTT,TRBJ2-2,TRBV11-3,-,TRBD1
CASKKFEVGELFF,TGTGCCAGTAAAAAGTTTGAGGTCGGGGAGCTGTTTTTT,TRBJ2-2,TRBV19,-,-
CATRRRQNEKLFF,TGTGCCACCCGGAGAAGGCAAAATGAAAAACTGTTTTTT,TRBJ1-4,TRBV27,-,-
CSVDQGQGATNEKLFF,TGCAGCGTGGACCAAGGACAGGGGGCAACTAATGAAAAACTGTTTTTT,TRBJ1-4,TRBV29-1,-,TRBD1
CASSYSGAFNYGYTF,TGTGCCAGCAGTTACTCGGGGGCCTTTAACTATGGCTACACCTTC,TRBJ1-2,TRBV6-5,-,-
CASSLTTAHRGDYGYTF,TGTGCCAGCAGCTTGACCACCGCCCACAGGGGTGACTATGGCTACACCTTC,TRBJ1-2,TRBV7-2,-,TRBD1
CASSLTHGQGLTYEQYF,TGTGCCAGCAGCTTAACCCACGGACAGGGTTTAACCTACGAGCAGTACTTC,TRBJ2-7,TRBV7-4,once,TRBD1
CASSETGTGEQFF,TGTGCCAGCAGTGAAACCGGGACAGGAGAGCAGTTCTTC,TRBJ2-1,TRBV2,-,TRBD1
CASSRPGLEGGYTF,TGTGCCAGCAGCCGCCCGGGTCTTGAGGGTGGCTACACCTTC,TRBJ1-2,TRBV3-1/TRBV3-2,-,-
CASSSRSVEAFF,TGTGCCAGCAGTTCCAGGTCAGTAGAAGCTTTCTTT,TRBJ1-1,TRBV12-3/TRBV12-4,-,-
CASSPGQHYEQYF,TGTGCCAGCAGCCCGGGACAGCACTACGAGCAGTACTTC,TRBJ2-7,TRBV7-8,-,TRBD1
CASRVSGNTEAFF,TGTGCCAGCAGGGTGTCAGGGAACACTGAAGCTTTCTTT,TRBJ1-1,TRBV2,-,-
CASSPRWGSEQFF,TGTGCCAGCAGTCCGAGGTGGGGTAGTGAGCAGTTCTTC,TRBJ2-1,TRBV2,-,-
CASSPPISGTTEAFF,TGTGCCAGCTCACCACCAATATCCGGGACCACTGAAGCTTTCTTT,TRBJ1-1,TRBV18,-,-
CATRGTGVRNTQYF,TGTGCCACCAGGGGGACAGGGGTTAGAAATACGCAGTATTTT,TRBJ2-3,TRBV15,-,TRBD1